This T cell receptor (beta chain) was sequenced during a study of regulatory T cells in long-lasting Graves disease. HTBI primers from iRepertoire and Arm-PCR of CDR3 regions yielded the TCR beta libraries. TCRdb re-analysed the multiplex PCR reads in MiXCR, keeping a single row per CDR3 protein. Among over 400,000 distinct CDR3 sequences listed, 13% to 15% were seen once. V was clipped by 4 bases and J by 5 bases, with 14 bases between them. The CDR3 length is 14 residues. Germline CDR1 MGHRA, CDR2 YSYEKL. Time point here: newly diagnosed GD, antithyroid drugs for less than 3 months. The TCR library was made from RNA that had been extracted from PBMCs in TRIzol. These data were likewise used in another study, on T cells in Graves' hyperthyroidism and ophthalmopathy. That publication notes: A model of 13 V-J pairs discriminated ophthalmopathy from stable hyperthyroidism.

The rearrangement uses TRBV4-1 and TRBJ1-1; D remains ambiguous. This TCR derives from a woman aged 50 to 65 with Graves disease. The sequences come from peripheral blood mononuclear cells (PBMCs), collected at new diagnosis, from a patient treated with antithyroid drugs. The CDR3 here is CASSRGYMETEAFF. CDR3 sequence (DNA): TGCGCCAGCAGCCGAGGATACATGGAGACTGAAGCTTTCTTT.